This T cell receptor beta chain was captured by sequencing in a study of post-analysis software for immune sequencing data. Study context: Disease trajectories encompassed relapsing-remitting, secondary progressive and progressive-relapsing multiple sclerosis. General study findings and limits: Relative to controls, patients with multiple sclerosis showed significantly lower normalized Chao1 diversity. TRBV segments more frequent in patients than in controls numbered five and included TRBV5-6, TRBV5-1 and TRBV20-1. Pronounced co-clustering by F measure was evident among identically batched samples.

Ten or more counts support this clonotype. Antigen: not known. TCR beta cDNA libraries included unique molecular identifiers. Approximately 500,000 cDNA molecules were obtained per 1 to 10 million input T cells. TCRdb called the PCR reads again in MiXCR, with one record for every CDR3 protein. Found here are around 200,000 distinct CDR3 sequences, roughly 28% of them singletons; the top ten hold 3% to 3.5%. Trimming cost V 4 bases and J 0 bases, with 8 bases left between them. Germline V gives CDR1 SGHRS, CDR2 YFSETQ. The CDR3 totals 15 residues. The sequencing sample was made of blood. The chain has TRBV5-1 and TRBJ2-6; maybe TRBD2 (5 bases). The receptor was isolated from a girl younger than 18 with multiple sclerosis. The CDR3, as DNA: TGCGCCAGCAGCACGGGGAACTCTGGGGCCAACGTCCTGACTTTC. Its translation: CASSTGNSGANVLTF.